A single sample gave rise to the 4 T cell receptor beta chains below, sequenced in a study of cytomegalovirus exposure and HLA in healthy donors (dated by TCRdb to about 2017). Preparation of the library involved the immunoSEQ multiplex PCR assay. Drawn from immuneACCESS, this table holds only the in-frame rearrangements with V and J called that TCRdb kept. Clones are partly lost; checked studies trace under half to an unresolved V gene and leave the rest unexplained. This sample comprises approximately 270,000 clones, about 90% of them detected only once. The leading ten clones occupy about 11% of the sample. The specimen was PBMCs. The receptors were gathered from a man aged 18 to 35 in good health and CMV-seropositive.

The CDR3 DNA reads TGTGCCAGCAGTTTCGGCTGGACGGCGAACACTGAAGCTTTCTTT. Its translation: CASSFGWTANTEAFF. V gene TRBV28 combines with J gene TRBJ1-1; D is uncertain. The germline V gene has CDR1 MDHEN and CDR2 SYDVKM. This CDR3 contains 15 residues. The V end was cut by 3 bases, the J end by 1 base, with 12 bases between.

V gene TRBV2 combines with J gene TRBJ2-7; D gene uncertain. The CDR3 covers 10 residues. CDR1 is SNHLY and CDR2 is FYNNEI in the germline V gene. Trimming removed 6 bases at V and 7 bases at J, with 7 bases between. This CDR3 reads CASRYIEQYF. The CDR3 coding sequence is TGTGCCAGCAGATACATAGAGCAGTACTTC. Complete variable domain (other parts from reference TRBV2 and TRBJ2-7): EPEVTQTPSHQVTQMGQEVILRCVPISNHLYFYWYRQILGQKVEFLVSFYNNEISEKSEIFDDQFSVERPDGSNFTLKIRSTKLEDSAMYFCASRYIEQYFGPGTRLTVT.

The rearrangement uses TRBV28 and TRBJ2-2, with D maybe TRBD2 (5 bases). This CDR3 comprises 14 residues. Trimming took 3 bases from V and 7 from J, leaving 12 bases between them. The germline gives CDR1 MDHEN, CDR2 SYDVKM. CDR3 residues: CASSFGGLGGELFF. CDR3 DNA sequence: TGTGCCAGCAGTTTTGGAGGCCTGGGCGGGGAGCTGTTTTTT.

The chain links TRBV6-5 to TRBJ2-1; TRBD1 matches 9 bases. The V and J ends lost 0 bases and 3 bases, in that order; junction bases with no gene match: 3. Germline V gene sequence: CDR1 MNHEY, CDR2 SVGAGI. The CDR3 has 16 amino acids. The DNA for the CDR3 is TGTGCCAGCAGTTACTCGCGGGACAGGGTCTACAATGAGCAGTTCTTC. This sequence encodes CASSYSRDRVYNEQFF.